The subject of this entry is one T cell receptor (beta chain). Its cognate antigen has yet to be identified. No base quality information exists; no much larger clone differs at one position. The sample originates from a study of T cells after yellow fever vaccination (dated by TCRdb to about 2019). Regarding the complete study: Libraries from fractions with low cell numbers were prepared with the SMART-Seq v4 Ultra Low Input RNA kit. Blood samples were taken at several timepoints before and after primary and secondary immunization, and bulk PBMC replicates and cell subsets were isolated. To track T-cell clones before and after primary and booster YFV17D yellow fever vaccination, bulk TCR alpha and beta repertoires were sequenced longitudinally. Two healthy male donors, one aged 18 to 30 and one aged 30 to 40 years, made up the cohort. The research as a whole found: Because abundant contaminating clonotypes from the bulk population could be contained in FACS-sorted repertoires, computational filtering was required. Most clones expanded after primary vaccination (96% of CD4 and 80% to 90% of CD8) were re-detected after the booster, suggesting that broad memory maintenance occurred. A small share of clonotypes was detected in both CD4 and CD8 compartments, with the overlap likely arising from convergent recombination. The study included only a couple of donors, which limits how far the findings can be generalized. Compared with the primary T-cell response, the secondary T-cell response was weaker but faster, peaking on day 5 rather than day 15.

TCR cDNA was synthesized by 5'RACE template switching, which introduced a universal primer site and unique molecular identifiers. Priming for cDNA synthesis came from both the TCR alpha and TCR beta constant segments. Libraries were amplified in two PCR steps, with sample barcodes and sequencing adapters added in the second step. Sequencing of libraries was done on Illumina HiSeq 2500 (2x100 bp) or NovaSeq (2x150 bp). In the authors' own workflow: MIGEC handled demultiplexing of reads and collapsing into UMI consensus sequences, while MiXCR performed V(D)J alignment. Vaccine-responding clonotypes were identified with edgeR using replicate PBMC samples, with FDR below 0.01 and a log2 fold change above 5 up to day 15 being required. Bulk clonotypes were assigned CD4 or CD8 identity according to which sequenced CD4 or CD8 repertoire held them at higher abundance. TCRdb took the public reads, trimmed them with fastp at Q25, ran MiXCR for clone calling and kept in-frame beta chains. Merged by CDR3 protein, the rows form single entries marked with the most common genes and DNA. What appears here as the V and J calls and clone size reflects TCRdb's work, not the paper's. The table for this sample lists approximately 510,000 distinct CDR3 sequences; 20% to 25% of them were counted only once. Approximately 16% of the sample rests with the top ten.

Between the V and J ends, shortened by 0 bases and 10 bases respectively, the junction contains 9 bases. The CDR3 numbers 12 residues from cysteine through phenylalanine. The DNA shown is the 36-base CDR3, in frame from base 1. Via the germline V gene, CDR1 is LGHNA and CDR2 YSLEER. In light of the paper, this sample's treatment or condition label describes: live attenuated yellow fever vaccine strain. Two biological replicates of bulk PBMCs were collected at each blood-draw timepoint. PBMCs were isolated from peripheral blood using a standard Ficoll-Paque protocol. TriZol was used to extract RNA from bulk PBMCs, from CD4 and CD8 fractions, and from dextramer-positive and dextramer-negative fractions.

The receptor was derived from a man between 18 and 29 years old who received the YFV17D yellow fever vaccine. The V and J genes are TRBV4-3 and TRBJ1-1, with TRBD1 perhaps the D gene, on 5 matching bases. The sequencing used PBMCs, collected approximately 20 days after the first yellow fever vaccination. The DNA sequence reads TGCGCCAGCAGCCAAGATTGGGGGGGAGCTTTCTTT. Translated, it reads CASSQDWGGAFF.